This T cell receptor (beta chain) was recovered during a study of OX40 agonist ivuxolimab in advanced cancers. The data were produced by immunoSEQ multiplex PCR, yet TCRdb's version contains in-frame clones alone and is incomplete. The table shows approximately 88,000 clones, with roughly 88% occurring only once. This CDR3 contains 16 residues. V gave up 1 base and J gave up 7 bases; unmatched junction bases: 8. Germline-derived CDR1 and CDR2 are SGHRS and YFSETQ. The chain has TRBV5-1 and TRBJ1-6; 7 nucleotides align to TRBD1. The specimen comprised CD4+ or CD8+ T cells sorted from blood, sampled in a trial of the OX40 agonist ivuxolimab. The source is an adult with an advanced solid tumor such as melanoma, head and neck, liver or kidney cancer. The CDR3 reads CASSLLWAGGNSPLHF. In DNA form, the CDR3 reads TGCGCCAGCAGCTTGTTGTGGGCAGGGGGGAATTCACCCCTCCACTTT.